This T cell receptor (beta chain) was obtained from a study of tumor-infiltrating lymphocytes in primary liver carcinoma. Background on the study: Sample yields of productive TCRbeta reads, ranging from roughly 3.65 to 7.5 million, were similar across tissue types.

Between roughly 17 and 31 mg of unsorted bulk tissue served as the source from which RNA and DNA were co-extracted. The study's findings and limits: Tumor-blood pairs (like tumor-adjacent pairs) overlapped less than tumor region pairs did.

This CDR3 spans 13 amino acids. In germline, CDR1 is SQVTM, CDR2 ANQGSEA. Worth noting for this clonotype: Its target is unknown. Here the CDR3 omits its conserved ending phenylalanine or tryptophan, so a read error is the likely source.

With a constant-region primer, TCR beta cDNA was made from around 530 ng of total RNA. For TCR beta, libraries were produced by three nested multiplex PCR rounds using slightly modified ARM-PCR. TRBV1-TRBV30 forward primers and a C-beta reverse primer were used in the first two PCR rounds, which each ran for about 10 cycles. TCRdb recomputed calls from the multiplex PCR reads with MiXCR, one row per CDR3 protein. Of approximately 190,000 distinct CDR3 sequences listed, approximately 86% are singletons. Sequenced sample: tumor tissue from primary liver carcinoma. The chain is built from TRBV29-1 and TRBJ2-3; weak D call: TRBD2 (7 bases). The clonotype was recovered from a man aged 40-49 years with primary liver carcinoma and hepatitis B virus infection. CDR3 amino acids: CSVGGASGDKQYL. CDR3 nucleotide sequence: TGCAGCGTAGGGGGGGCATCGGGGGATAAGCAGTATTTA.